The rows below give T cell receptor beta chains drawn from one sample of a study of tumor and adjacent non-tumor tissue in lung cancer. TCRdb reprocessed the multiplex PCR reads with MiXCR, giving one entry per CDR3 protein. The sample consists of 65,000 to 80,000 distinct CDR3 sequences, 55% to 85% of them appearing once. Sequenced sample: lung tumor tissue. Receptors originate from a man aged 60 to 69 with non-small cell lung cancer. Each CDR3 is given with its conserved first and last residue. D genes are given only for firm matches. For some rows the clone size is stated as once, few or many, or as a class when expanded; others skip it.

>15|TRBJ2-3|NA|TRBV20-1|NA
TGCAGTGCACCTGCCGGGTCTATGATTACAGATACGCAGTATTTT
CSAPAGSMITDTQYF
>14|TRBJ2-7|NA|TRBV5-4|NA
TGTGCCAGTAGCCCTTACGGGCGTAGCTACGAGCAGTACTTC
CASSPYGRSYEQYF
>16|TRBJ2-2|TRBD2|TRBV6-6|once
TGTGCCAGCATCATGGGACTACTTACGAACACCAGGGAGCTGTTTTTT
CASIMGLLTNTRELFF
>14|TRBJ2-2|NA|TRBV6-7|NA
TGTGCCAGCTACGGGACTTCTTCCACCGGGAAGCTGTTTTTT
CASYGTSSTGKLFF
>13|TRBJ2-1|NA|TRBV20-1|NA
TGCAGTACTAGAGGACTGGGGAACAATGAGCAGTCCTTC
CSTRGLGNNEQSF
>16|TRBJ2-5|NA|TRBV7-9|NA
TGTGCCAGCAGCTTATCCCCGGGGTCGTCGGTAGAGACCCAGTACTTC
CASSLSPGSSVETQYF
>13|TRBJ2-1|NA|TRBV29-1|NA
TGCAGCGTTGCGGGGACAACCTCGGTTGAGCGGTTCTTC
CSVAGTTSVERFF
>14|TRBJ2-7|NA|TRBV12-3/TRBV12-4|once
TGTGCAAGCAGTCAAGGACAGAGCCGCATAGAGCAGTACTTC
CASSQGQSRIEQYF
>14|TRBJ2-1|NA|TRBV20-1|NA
TGCAGTGATAGAGATCAGCGGAATAGATATGAGCAGTTCTTC
CSDRDQRNRYEQFF
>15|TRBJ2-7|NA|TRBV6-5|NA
TGTGCCAGCAGTTACGGGGCTGAACAGCTTTACGAGCAGTACTTT
CASSYGAEQLYEQYF
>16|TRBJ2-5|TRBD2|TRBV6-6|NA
TGTGCCAACAGACCAGGAGCGGGAGCTTGGATAGAGAAACAGTACTTC
CANRPGAGAWIEKQYF
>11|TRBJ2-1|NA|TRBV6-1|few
TGTGCCAGTAGTGCGTACGATGAGCAGTTATTC
CASSAYDEQLF